The rows below give T cell receptor beta chains drawn from one sample of a study of blood T cell repertoires in COVID-19. The protocol was immunoSEQ multiplex PCR, while the TCRdb copy is restricted to in-frame clones and leaves out a portion. The data contain 200,000 to 250,000 clones, around 89% of them singletons. Material: PBMCs or T cells enriched from blood (not recorded which). The receptor set was obtained from a man aged 25-45 years who had been exposed to COVID-19. Both conserved end residues are part of each CDR3. The D gene is left open where the match is weak. Expanded clones get a size class; other rows say once, few or many, or leave the size out.

V	D	size	J	CDR3	DNA
TRBV4-1	NA	NA	TRBJ1-1	CASSPGNTEAFF	TGCGCCAGCAGTCCAGGGAACACTGAAGCTTTCTTT
TRBV7-9	NA	few	TRBJ1-5	CASSSGANQPQHF	TGTGCCAGCAGCTCAGGGGCCAATCAGCCCCAGCATTTT
TRBV6-1	TRBD1	NA	TRBJ1-5	CASSEGQQGVSNQPQHF	TGTGCCAGCAGTGAAGGGCAACAGGGGGTGAGCAATCAGCCCCAGCATTTT
TRBV5-1	NA	once	TRBJ2-3	CASSYTTDTQYF	TGCGCCAGCAGCTACACCACAGATACGCAGTATTTT
TRBV10-2	TRBD1	NA	TRBJ2-1	CASSRYRDRGYNEQFF	TGCGCCAGCAGCAGATACCGGGACAGGGGGTACAATGAGCAGTTCTTC
TRBV5-1	TRBD2	NA	TRBJ2-3	CASSSRLAGDTDTQYF	TGCGCCAGCAGCTCCCGACTAGCGGGGGACACAGATACGCAGTATTTT
TRBV11-1	NA	few	TRBJ2-1	CASSSDGQFSYNEQFF	TGTGCCAGCAGCTCAGATGGACAGTTCTCCTACAATGAGCAGTTCTTC
TRBV19	NA	NA	TRBJ1-5	CASMVRGSNQPQHF	TGTGCCAGTATGGTCAGGGGTAGCAATCAGCCCCAGCATTTT
TRBV4-2	TRBD1	NA	TRBJ1-6	CASSLSTGGSPLHF	TGTGCCAGCAGCCTTTCGACAGGGGGCTCACCCCTCCACTTT
TRBV4-1	TRBD1	NA	TRBJ1-1	CASSQDQRDRGPEF	TGCGCCAGCAGCCAAGATCAGAGGGACAGGGGGCCTGAATTT
TRBV6-4	NA	NA	TRBJ1-1	CASSSGTENTEAFF	TGTGCCAGCAGTTCCGGGACTGAGAACACTGAAGCTTTCTTT
TRBV19	NA	NA	TRBJ1-6	CASSIELGDTLHF	TGTGCCAGTAGTATAGAACTCGGGGACACCCTCCACTTT
TRBV10-3	NA	NA	TRBJ1-5	CASTIEYGSQPQHF	TGTGCCTCGACGATTGAATACGGGTCCCAGCCCCAGCATTTT
TRBV3-1/TRBV3-2	TRBD2	NA	TRBJ2-3	CASSQGASGGRNTQYF	TGTGCCAGCAGCCAAGGGGCTAGCGGGGGTAGGAATACGCAGTATTTT
TRBV7-9	NA	NA	TRBJ1-6	CASSGLGVYLHF	TGTGCCAGCAGCGGTCTAGGGGTTTACCTCCACTTT
TRBV30	TRBD1	NA	TRBJ1-2	CAWSVQGTGLQGYTF	TGTGCCTGGAGTGTACAGGGGACGGGACTTCAGGGCTACACCTTC
TRBV7-9	TRBD2	NA	TRBJ2-5	CASSFSGGAKEETQYF	TGTGCCAGCAGCTTTTCCGGGGGGGCCAAAGAAGAGACCCAGTACTTC
TRBV5-1	NA	NA	TRBJ1-2	CASSPPEGTASGYTF	TGCGCCAGCAGCCCGCCGGAGGGGACCGCCAGTGGCTACACCTTC
TRBV27	NA	NA	TRBJ1-3	CASRFPHSSGNTIYF	TGTGCCAGCAGGTTCCCTCATAGCTCTGGAAACACCATATATTTT
TRBV3-1/TRBV3-2	TRBD1	NA	TRBJ1-6	CASSHKNRDRDCNSPLHF	TGTGCCAGCAGCCATAAAAACCGGGACAGGGACTGTAATTCACCCCTCCACTTT
TRBV4-2	TRBD1	NA	TRBJ1-1	CASSQETGLRAEAFF	TGTGCCAGCAGCCAAGAGACAGGGTTACGAGCTGAAGCTTTCTTT
TRBV18	NA	NA	TRBJ2-7	CASSPENIYEQYF	TGTGCCAGCTCACCTGAGAATATCTACGAGCAGTACTTC
TRBV5-4	NA	NA	TRBJ1-1	CASSLAPNTEAFF	TGTGCCAGCAGCTTAGCACCAAACACTGAAGCTTTCTTT
TRBV30	NA	NA	TRBJ2-3	CAWTRQGLTDTQYF	TGTGCCTGGACCCGTCAGGGCCTCACAGATACGCAGTATTTT
TRBV6-5	NA	NA	TRBJ2-1	CASSSDSYNEQFF	TGTGCCAGCAGCTCCGACAGCTACAATGAGCAGTTCTTC
TRBV5-4	TRBD1	NA	TRBJ1-1	CATSDRGNTEAFF	TGTGCCACCTCGGACAGGGGAAACACTGAAGCTTTCTTT
TRBV11-2	NA	NA	TRBJ2-1	CASTASGGNEQFF	TGTGCCAGCACCGCCTCCGGGGGAAATGAGCAGTTCTTC
TRBV4-2	NA	once	TRBJ1-2	CASSPRAGGRDYYGYTF	TGTGCCAGCAGCCCCCGGGCTGGCGGGAGGGATTACTATGGCTACACCTTC
TRBV10-1	NA	NA	TRBJ1-6	CASSESQTGNSPLHF	TGCGCCAGCAGTGAGTCCCAGACGGGGAATTCACCCCTCCACTTT
TRBV7-3	NA	NA	TRBJ2-1	CASSGGAVTTYNEQFF	TGTGCCAGCAGCGGGGGGGCTGTGACAACCTACAATGAGCAGTTCTTC
TRBV7-9	TRBD1	NA	TRBJ2-7	CASRSLQGALGEQYF	TGTGCCAGCAGGAGCCTACAGGGGGCGCTGGGTGAGCAGTACTTC
TRBV19	TRBD1	NA	TRBJ1-5	CASSYGTGNQPQHF	TGTGCCAGTAGTTATGGGACAGGGAATCAGCCCCAGCATTTT
TRBV19	NA	NA	TRBJ2-1	CASGLGENEQFF	TGTGCCTCGGGACTCGGGGAAAATGAGCAGTTCTTC
TRBV6-6	NA	NA	TRBJ2-7	CASSHLWGDGSYEQYF	TGTGCCAGCAGTCACCTCTGGGGGGACGGCTCCTACGAGCAGTACTTC
TRBV11-2	NA	NA	TRBJ1-3	CASSSDSVSGNTIYF	TGTGCCAGCAGCTCCGACAGTGTCTCTGGAAACACCATATATTTT
TRBV5-6	TRBD1	NA	TRBJ1-2	CASSFGAGGYGYTF	TGTGCCAGCAGCTTTGGGGCAGGGGGCTATGGCTACACCTTC
TRBV6-2/TRBV6-3	TRBD1	once	TRBJ2-2	CASSNGFGQVSVGELFF	TGTGCCAGCAGTAACGGCTTTGGACAGGTGTCGGTCGGGGAGCTGTTTTTT
TRBV29-1	TRBD2	once	TRBJ2-1	CSTDWLAGEYEQFF	TGCAGCACTGACTGGCTAGCGGGGGAGTATGAGCAGTTCTTC
TRBV5-6	NA	NA	TRBJ2-1	CASSWGDRPYNEQFF	TGTGCCAGCAGCTGGGGGGACAGACCATACAATGAGCAGTTCTTC
TRBV29-1	NA	NA	TRBJ2-1	CSVQFPGLQYEQFF	TGCAGCGTCCAATTCCCCGGACTACAATATGAGCAGTTCTTC
TRBV18	NA	NA	TRBJ1-5	CASSQDRTQQPQHF	TGTGCCAGCTCACAGGACAGAACTCAGCAGCCCCAGCATTTT
TRBV10-3	NA	NA	TRBJ2-5	CAISETLLGGSETQYF	TGTGCCATCAGTGAGACTCTACTAGGGGGTAGCGAGACCCAGTACTTC
TRBV7-9	TRBD1	NA	TRBJ1-1	CASNMAGQKKYTEAFF	TGTGCCAGCAATATGGCGGGACAGAAGAAATACACTGAAGCTTTCTTT
TRBV19	TRBD2	NA	TRBJ2-2	CASSILAGASGELFF	TGTGCCAGTAGTATCCTAGCGGGGGCTTCCGGGGAGCTGTTTTTT
TRBV15	NA	NA	TRBJ2-6	CATLGASGANVLTF	TGTGCCACCTTAGGGGCCTCTGGGGCCAACGTCCTGACTTTC
TRBV10-2	NA	NA	TRBJ2-5	CASSDLTGQETQYF	TGCGCCAGCAGTGATTTAACAGGGCAAGAGACCCAGTACTTC
TRBV5-1	NA	NA	TRBJ1-1	CASSFPGNTEAFF	TGCGCCAGCAGCTTTCCGGGAAACACTGAAGCTTTCTTT
TRBV7-9	TRBD1	NA	TRBJ1-2	CASSIDRANYGYTF	TGTGCCAGCAGCATAGACAGGGCTAACTATGGCTACACCTTC
TRBV5-4	NA	once	TRBJ1-5	CASSSDSSSNQPQHF	TGTGCCAGCAGCTCCGACAGCTCAAGCAATCAGCCCCAGCATTTT
TRBV3-1/TRBV3-2	NA	NA	TRBJ2-2	CASSQEFGTGELFF	TGTGCCAGCAGCCAAGAGTTCGGTACCGGGGAGCTGTTTTTT
TRBV19	TRBD1	NA	TRBJ2-2	CASRDRANTGELFF	TGTGCCAGTAGGGACAGGGCGAACACCGGGGAGCTGTTTTTT
TRBV3-1/TRBV3-2	TRBD2	NA	TRBJ2-1	CASSLGTSGANEQFF	TGTGCCAGCAGCCTCGGGACTAGCGGGGCTAATGAGCAGTTCTTC
TRBV7-2	TRBD1	NA	TRBJ2-2	CATGRTGNTGELFF	TGTGCCACCGGCCGGACAGGGAACACCGGGGAGCTGTTTTTT
TRBV4-3	NA	NA	TRBJ1-2	CASSQGGGNGYTF	TGCGCCAGCAGCCAAGGAGGAGGGAATGGCTACACCTTC
TRBV6-2/TRBV6-3	NA	NA	TRBJ1-1	CASTYTPQQGIGEAFF	TGTGCCAGCACTTACACTCCCCAACAGGGTATCGGTGAAGCTTTCTTT
TRBV5-4	TRBD1	NA	TRBJ2-5	CASSLQDRGQETQYF	TGTGCCAGCAGCTTGCAGGACAGGGGGCAAGAGACCCAGTACTTC
TRBV6-4	NA	few	TRBJ2-6	CASSDSSSGANVLTF	TGTGCCAGCAGTGACTCGAGCTCTGGGGCCAACGTCCTGACTTTC
TRBV7-9	NA	NA	TRBJ1-2	CASSFSAAGGGYTF	TGTGCCAGCAGCTTTTCGGCCGCGGGTGGCGGCTACACCTTC
TRBV24-1	NA	NA	TRBJ2-3	CATRDRNTDTQYF	TGTGCCACCAGGGACAGAAACACAGATACGCAGTATTTT